This T cell receptor beta chain was recorded in a study of shared clonotypes between healthy human individuals. About this clone: The target antigen is unknown.

Study-wide points: Generation probabilities of non-shared clonotypes were lower (relative to those shared by all four donors). Rarefaction showed that sequencing of sorted subsets was incomplete (despite large depth). In having few donors, the study represented limited genetic and exposure-history diversity.

Authors' methods: Junction-only immunoSEQ sequences carried no quality scores, so filtering differed. The method was immunoSEQ multiplex PCR; TCRdb's version includes in-frame clones alone and lacks a portion of them. The DNA gave D and trimming, while V, J and clone size come from that table. The sample has fewer than 2.5 million clones; approximately 93% are singletons. Germline trimming cut 10 bases from V and 2 bases from J; bases unmatched to any gene: 10. Germline V gene lookup returns CDR1 MDHEN and CDR2 SYDVKM. The CDR3 sequence is 14 residues long. V and J are TRBV28 and TRBJ2-7; 8 bases line up with TRBD2. Material: naive CD4+ T cells from PBMCs. The subset was: CD45RA+ positively selected. This TCR came from a man aged 18 to 29 in good health. Some clones in this sample may be carry-over from other donors' samples. The CDR3 loop is CATATVAGPYEQYF. CDR3 nucleotide sequence: TGTGCCACCGCGACAGTAGCGGGGCCCTACGAGCAGTACTTC. Full variable domain (outside the CDR3, taken from reference TRBV28 and TRBJ2-7): DVKVTQSSRYLVKRTGEKVFLECVQDMDHENMFWYRQDPGLGLRLIYFSYDVKMKEKGDIPEGYSVSREKKERFSLILESASTNQTSMYLCATATVAGPYEQYFGPGTRLTVT.